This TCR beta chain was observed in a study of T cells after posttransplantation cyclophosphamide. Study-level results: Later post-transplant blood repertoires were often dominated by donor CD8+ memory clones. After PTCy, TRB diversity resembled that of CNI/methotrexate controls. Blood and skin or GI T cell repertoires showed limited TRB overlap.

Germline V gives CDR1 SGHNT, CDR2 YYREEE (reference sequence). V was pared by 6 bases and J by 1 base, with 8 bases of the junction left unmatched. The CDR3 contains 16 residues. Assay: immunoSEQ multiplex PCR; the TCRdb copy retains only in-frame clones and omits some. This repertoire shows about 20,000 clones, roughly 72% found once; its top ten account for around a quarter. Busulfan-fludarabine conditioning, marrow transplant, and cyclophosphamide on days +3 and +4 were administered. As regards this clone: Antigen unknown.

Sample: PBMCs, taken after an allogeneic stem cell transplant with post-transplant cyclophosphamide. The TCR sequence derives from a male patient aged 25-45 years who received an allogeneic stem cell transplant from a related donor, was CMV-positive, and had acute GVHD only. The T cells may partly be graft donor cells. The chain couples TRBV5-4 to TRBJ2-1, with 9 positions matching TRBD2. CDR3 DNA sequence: TGTGCCAGCACAGCGGGGGGACAACCATCCTACAATGAGCAGTTCTTC. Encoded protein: CASTAGGQPSYNEQFF.